These 25 T cell receptor beta chains originate from one sample sequenced in a study of blood T cells in healthy people across ages (dated by TCRdb to 2014 to 2015). Library preparation used 5' RACE. Sequenced on an Illumina HiSeq 2500. A second PCR of 7 to 11 cycles was performed with a sample-barcoded 5' primer and a J-beta primer mix. TCRdb applied fastp at Q25 and MiXCR to the public reads, then kept only in-frame beta chains. Each CDR3 protein gets just one entry, which takes the most common genes and DNA from the rows behind it. This sample has hundreds of thousands of distinct CDR3 sequences in its table, and 45% to 70% of those were observed once. The leading ten clones occupy roughly 25% of the sample. Sequencing was performed on blood. Receptors were obtained from a man aged 40-50 years in good health.

The gene calls are TRBV6-5 and TRBJ2-7, with 8 positions matching TRBD2. The end of the DNA fits TRBJ2-5 better, so the J call may be wrong. The germline CDR1 and CDR2 sequences are MNHEY and SVGAGI. The CDR3 runs 15 residues. CDR3 DNA sequence: TGTGCCAGCAGTTCCCCGGGGGGGCTCCAAGAGACCCAGTACTTC. It specifies CASSSPGGLQETQYF.

V gene TRBV4-2 combines with J gene TRBJ2-3; D gene uncertain. The CDR3 has 14 residues. Germline V CDR1 and CDR2: LGHNA, YNFKEQ. V was pared by 0 bases and J by 4 bases, with 8 bases between. Written as DNA, the CDR3 is TGTGCCAGCAGCCAAGAGGGCCAGGCAGATACGCAGTATTTT. The encoded protein is CASSQEGQADTQYF.

This rearrangement joins TRBV5-1 to TRBJ2-7; the D is unclear. CDR1 and CDR2 from the germline V gene are SGHRS and YFSETQ. There are 14 residues in the CDR3. V was shortened by 0 bases and J by 6 bases, with 13 bases between the two germline ends. The CDR3 protein is CASSLEVSLGEQYF. The CDR3 bases are TGCGCCAGCAGCTTGGAGGTTTCCTTGGGCGAGCAGTACTTC. The whole variable domain, remainder taken from reference TRBV5-1 and TRBJ2-7, is KAGVTQTPRYLIKTRGQQVTLSCSPISGHRSVSWYQQTPGQGLQFLFEYFSETQRNKGNFPGRFSGRQFSNSRSEMNVSTLELGDSALYLCASSLEVSLGEQYFGPGTRLTVT.

The J gene is TRBJ2-1, the V gene TRBV9, with 7 nucleotides matching TRBD2. CDR1 and CDR2 (germline): SGDLS, YYNGEE. The CDR3 has 15 amino acids. J lost 9 bases, V lost 3 bases, and 12 bases had no gene match. CDR3 residues: CASSEGTILDGEQFF. As DNA, the CDR3 is TGTGCCAGCAGCGAGGGGACTATACTCGATGGTGAGCAGTTCTTC.

The chain is built from TRBV4-3 and TRBJ2-3; 7 bases agree with TRBD2. The V gene end was trimmed by 5 bases and the J gene end by 6 bases; junction bases not matched to a gene: 14. CDR1 and CDR2 from the germline V gene are LGHNA and YSLEER. This CDR3 spans 16 amino acids. In nucleotides, the CDR3 is TGCGCCAGCAGCGACACGCTTGGCGGGGGACCCGATACGCAGTATTTT. Its protein is CASSDTLGGGPDTQYF.

The rearrangement uses TRBV20-1 and TRBJ1-2; D possibly corresponds to TRBD1 (5 bases). The germline gives CDR1 DFQATT, CDR2 SNEGSKA (reference sequence). Trimming took 2 bases from V and 3 from J, leaving 13 bases between them. The CDR3 runs to 14 residues. In DNA form, the CDR3 reads TGCAGTGCTAGATGGGACGTACGTGACTATGGCTACACCTTC. Its protein is CSARWDVRDYGYTF.

This chain links TRBV20-1 with TRBJ2-5; the D is unclear. The closer fit of TRBJ2-7 to the DNA end suggests the J call may be wrong. Germline V gene lookup returns CDR1 DFQATT and CDR2 SNEGSKA (reference sequence). The CDR3 consists of 11 residues. The CDR3 is CSARDIAEQYF. DNA of the CDR3: TGCAGTGCTAGAGATATTGCCGAGCAGTACTTC.

The rearrangement joins TRBV12-3 or TRBV12-4 to TRBJ2-5; D gene unclear. Trimming removed 4 bases from V and 1 base from J, with 4 bases in between. This CDR3 is 12 amino acids long. The CDR3 nucleotides read TGTGCCAGCAGTTGGGCCCAAGAGACCCAGTACTTC. Protein: CASSWAQETQYF.

This clonotype turned up a few times. The gene calls are TRBV6-2 or TRBV6-3 and TRBJ2-4; 7 bases map to TRBD1. Per germline, CDR1 MNHEY and CDR2 SVGEGT. The CDR3 consists of 17 residues. With V trimmed by 2 bases and J by 0 bases, 7 bases remained unmatched. CDR3 region: CASSYPRDSQAKNIQYF. The DNA of the CDR3 is TGTGCCAGCAGTTACCCCAGGGACAGTCAAGCCAAAAACATTCAGTACTTC.

The chain recombines TRBV7-2 with TRBJ2-1; 10 nucleotides line up with TRBD2. TRBJ2-7 matches the DNA end more closely, so the J call is doubtful. In germline, CDR1 is SGHTA, CDR2 FQGNSA. The CDR3 is made up of 15 amino acids. CDR3 DNA sequence: TGTGCCAGCAGCTTCGGACTAGCGGAGCACAATGAGCAGTACTTC. This sequence encodes CASSFGLAEHNEQYF.

The chain employs TRBV6-6 and TRBJ1-2; D may be TRBD1 (6 bases). The CDR3 extends over 15 amino acids. Germline V gene sequence: CDR1 MNHNY, CDR2 SVGAGI (reference sequence). Trimming took off 0 bases at V and 6 bases at J, with 14 bases between the two ends. CDR3 coding DNA: TGTGCCAGCAGTTACTCCGGGGGCGCGCGGAATGGCTACACCTTC. Protein: CASSYSGGARNGYTF.

The chain has TRBV20-1 and TRBJ1-6; TRBD1 might be the D (5 bases). V shed 0 bases and J shed 8 bases, with 11 bases lying between them. From germline, CDR1 is DFQATT and CDR2 SNEGSKA (reference sequence). The CDR3 has 14 amino acids. The CDR3 DNA reads TGCAGTGCTAGAGATGCAGGGTTGCATTCACCCCTCCACTTT. This gives the protein CSARDAGLHSPLHF.

Note on this clonotype: One end of the junction varies from germline; a read error may be responsible. The V and J genes are TRBV29-1 and TRBJ2-7, with no clear D. Germline CDR1 is SQVTM and CDR2 is ANQGSEA. The CDR3 length is 13 residues. CDR3 sequence (DNA): TGCAGCGCTGAAGTAATGGGATTATACGAGCAGTACTTC. Translated: CSAEVMGLYEQYF.

This chain uses TRBV7-3 with TRBJ2-1; the match to TRBD2 covers 12 bases. V shed 8 bases and J 8 bases; nucleotides not matched to a gene: 10. The CDR3 is 15 residues long. Germline V CDR1 and CDR2: SGHTA, FQGTGA. The CDR3 loop is CASGPSGREVDEQFF. CDR3 nucleotides: TGTGCCAGCGGCCCTAGCGGGAGGGAAGTGGATGAGCAGTTCTTC.

This clonotype was seen a single time. J is TRBJ1-1 and V is TRBV12-3 or TRBV12-4; 10 nucleotides align to TRBD1. The V and J ends lost 4 bases and 3 bases, in that order; junction bases with no gene match: 11. This CDR3 has 17 residues. CDR3 sequence (DNA): TGTGCCAGCAGTTCCGACAGGGGGCGGGGGGGGGACACTGAAGCTTTCTTT. It codes for CASSSDRGRGGDTEAFF.

The chain couples TRBV7-8 to TRBJ2-1, with 10 positions matching TRBD2. This CDR3 is 17 amino acids long. The germline CDR1 and CDR2 sequences are SGHVS and FQNEAQ. V dropped 3 bases and J dropped 2; count of bases not matched to a gene: 7. The DNA for the CDR3 is TGTGCCAGCAGCTTCTCTAGCGGGAGTGGCGCCTACAATGAGCAGTTCTTC. Translating it yields CASSFSSGSGAYNEQFF.

J is TRBJ1-6 and V is TRBV5-1; no firm D call. This CDR3 spans 15 amino acids. The V gene lost 0 bases and the J gene lost 6 bases, with 10 bases spanning the gap. Germline CDR1 is SGHRS and CDR2 is YFSETQ. The CDR3 region is CASSLEAVANSPLHF. The CDR3 DNA is TGCGCCAGCAGCTTGGAGGCAGTAGCTAATTCACCCCTCCACTTT.

This rearrangement joins TRBV29-1 to TRBJ1-2; D remains unclear. Per the germline V gene, CDR1 is SQVTM and CDR2 is ANQGSEA. CDR3 size: 13 residues. Trimming took off 4 bases at V and 1 base at J, with 10 bases between the two ends. In DNA form, the CDR3 reads TGCAGCGTTGTCCCCCAGAGTAACTATGGCTACACCTTC. This codes for CSVVPQSNYGYTF.

The chain has TRBV7-3 and TRBJ1-2; TRBD1 matches at 9 bases. Germline V gene lookup returns CDR1 SGHTA and CDR2 FQGTGA. The CDR3 length is 14 residues. V shed 0 bases, J shed 9 bases, and the junction held 5 bases outside the gene matches. The CDR3 coding sequence is TGTGCCAGCAGCTTAACCGTGGGACAGGGAAGCTACACCTTC. It yields the protein CASSLTVGQGSYTF. The full variable domain, with the rest looked up from reference TRBV7-3 and TRBJ1-2, is GAGVSQTPSNKVTEKGKYVELRCDPISGHTALYWYRQSLGQGPEFLIYFQGTGAADDSGLPNDRFFAVRPEGSVSTLKIQRTERGDSAVYLCASSLTVGQGSYTFGSGTRLTVV.

This clonotype has more than one count but fewer than ten. The chain couples TRBV2 to TRBJ1-6, with a weak D call TRBD1 (6 bases). The CDR3 is made up of 14 amino acids. Looked up from germline, CDR1 is SNHLY and CDR2 is FYNNEI. V was clipped by 7 bases and J by 13 bases, with 20 bases between them. The CDR3 loop reads CASILGGGARPLHF. The CDR3 bases are TGTGCCAGCATCCTGGGGGGCGGAGCGCGGCCCCTCCACTTT.

This clonotype was seen only a few times. The chain is built from TRBV20-1 and TRBJ1-5; a weak D match, TRBD1 (6 bases). There are 14 residues in the CDR3. V lost 4 bases and J 4 bases, leaving 14 bases between the germline ends. Germline V gene lookup returns CDR1 DFQATT and CDR2 SNEGSKA (reference sequence). The chain's CDR3 is CSATSPGTNQPQHF. The CDR3, as DNA: TGCAGTGCTACTAGCCCCGGGACAAATCAGCCCCAGCATTTT.

The rearrangement uses TRBV29-1 and TRBJ2-1, with D tentatively TRBD1 or TRBD2 (5 bases each). The germline V gene encodes CDR1 SQVTM and CDR2 ANQGSEA. The CDR3 runs to 14 residues. CDR3 bases: TGCAGGGTACCATCCGGGACCCAGGACAATGAGCAGTTCTTC. It translates to CRVPSGTQDNEQFF.

The rearrangement links TRBV2 to TRBJ1-6, with TRBD1 identical over 10 bases. The V gene end was trimmed by 6 bases and the J gene end by 7 bases; junction bases not matched to a gene: 6. The CDR3 totals 15 residues. Germline CDR1 is SNHLY and CDR2 is FYNNEI. CDR3 in amino acids: CASSGDRGGNSPLHF. CDR3 DNA: TGTGCCAGCAGCGGGGACAGGGGTGGAAATTCACCCCTCCACTTT.

The chain combines TRBV20-1 with TRBJ2-3, with a possible D match to TRBD1 (6 bases). The CDR3 loop spans 16 amino acids. Germline V gene sequence: CDR1 DFQATT, CDR2 SNEGSKA (reference sequence). V dropped 5 bases and J dropped 1 base, with 19 bases sitting between them. The CDR3 loop is CSARTLTGFGTDTQYF. In nucleotides, the CDR3 is TGCAGTGCTCGTACTTTAACAGGGTTTGGCACAGATACGCAGTATTTT.

This chain joins TRBV7-3 and TRBJ2-3, with TRBD2 as a possible D gene (6 bases). The CDR3 has 16 amino acids. CDR1 is SGHTA and CDR2 is FQGTGA in the germline V gene. Trimming left V 5 bases short and J 0 bases short, with 15 bases between. In nucleotides, the CDR3 is TGTGCCAGCAGCCCCACGGCTAGCGAAAGCACAGATACGCAGTATTTT. It encodes CASSPTASESTDTQYF. Using reference TRBV7-3 and TRBJ2-3 for the parts outside the CDR3, the full variable domain is GAGVSQTPSNKVTEKGKYVELRCDPISGHTALYWYRQSLGQGPEFLIYFQGTGAADDSGLPNDRFFAVRPEGSVSTLKIQRTERGDSAVYLCASSPTASESTDTQYFGPGTRLTVL.